Following are 28 T cell receptor beta chains from one sample sequenced in a study of OX40 agonist ivuxolimab in advanced cancers. Assay: immunoSEQ multiplex PCR; the TCRdb copy retains only in-frame clones and omits some. The table lists tens of thousands of clones, 65% to 90% of them singletons, with around 2% in the top ten. Sample: CD4+ or CD8+ T cells sorted from blood, taken in a trial of the OX40 agonist ivuxolimab. These TCRs come from an adult with an advanced solid tumor such as melanoma, head and neck, liver or kidney cancer.

This chain uses TRBV9 with TRBJ1-5, with D possibly TRBD1 on 5 matching bases. This CDR3 has 15 residues. Germline assignment: CDR1 SGDLS and CDR2 YYNGEE. Between the trimmed V and J ends, which lost 6 bases and 0 bases, there was a span of 13 bases. The CDR3 here is CASTRTGDSNQPQHF. CDR3 bases: TGTGCCAGCACCAGGACGGGGGATAGCAATCAGCCCCAGCATTTT.

This sequence joins TRBV5-1 and TRBJ2-1; tentative D call: TRBD2 (6 bases). The CDR3 runs to 14 residues. Germline V gene data show CDR1 as SGHRS and CDR2 as YFSETQ. V lost 1 base, J lost 3 bases, and 8 bases lay in between. CDR3 DNA: TGCGCCAGCAGCTTGCCTAGCGACTACAATGAGCAGTTCTTC. Translation gives CASSLPSDYNEQFF.

The chain is built from TRBV2 and TRBJ2-7; D is uncertain. The V end lost 7 bases, the J end lost 0 bases, and 13 bases lay between the germline ends. In germline, CDR1 is SNHLY, CDR2 FYNNEI. The CDR3 spans 14 residues. The CDR3 spells CASTPWGSSYEQYF. CDR3 coding DNA: TGTGCCAGCACCCCTTGGGGTAGCTCCTACGAGCAGTACTTC.

This chain connects TRBV9 to TRBJ2-5, with D perhaps TRBD2 (5 bases). The CDR3 runs to 14 residues. The germline V and J ends were trimmed by 4 bases and 4 bases, with 14 bases remaining between them. Germline assignment: CDR1 SGDLS and CDR2 YYNGEE. As DNA, the CDR3 is TGTGCCAGCAGCAACCTAGCCGCGGGAGAGACCCAGTACTTC. The encoded protein is CASSNLAAGETQYF.

The chain carries TRBV4-3 and TRBJ2-4; D unclear. This CDR3 is 17 amino acids long. Germline CDR1 is LGHNA and CDR2 is YSLEER. Between the trimmed V and J ends, which lost 4 bases and 2 bases, there was a span of 18 bases. The CDR3 region has the DNA TGCGCCAGCAGCCCAGGCACGGGTTCAGAAACCAAAAACATTCAGTACTTC. This sequence encodes CASSPGTGSETKNIQYF.

The chain employs TRBV6-6 and TRBJ1-2; TRBD1 aligns across 7 bases. V shed 4 bases and J 6 bases; nucleotides not matched to a gene: 14. The germline CDR1 and CDR2 sequences are MNHNY and SVGAGI (reference sequence). The length of the CDR3 is 16 residues. In DNA, the CDR3 is TGTGCCAGCAGTTTCCTGACAGGGCGGACTTTAGATGGCTACACCTTC. The encoded protein is CASSFLTGRTLDGYTF.

CDR3 sequence (DNA): TGCGCCAGCAGTGTAGCGGGGGGCACAGATACGCAGTATTTT. Protein sequence: CASSVAGGTDTQYF. The V gene is TRBV5-1, the J gene TRBJ2-3, with 9 bases that match TRBD2. J was trimmed by 1 base and V by 5 bases; bases with no gene match: 2. The CDR3 totals 14 residues. Germline-derived CDR1 and CDR2 are SGHRS and YFSETQ. The variable domain in full, completed from reference TRBV5-1 and TRBJ2-3, reads KAGVTQTPRYLIKTRGQQVTLSCSPISGHRSVSWYQQTPGQGLQFLFEYFSETQRNKGNFPGRFSGRQFSNSRSEMNVSTLELGDSALYLCASSVAGGTDTQYFGPGTRLTVL.

The V call is TRBV30, the J call TRBJ2-3; D uncertain. Germline lookup yields CDR1 GTSNPN and CDR2 SVGIG (reference sequence). V was shortened by 1 base and J by 0 bases, with 11 bases between the two germline ends. CDR3 length equals 15 residues. The CDR3 DNA follows: TGTGCCTGGAGTGGACCGATAGCCAGCACAGATACGCAGTATTTT. Translating it yields CAWSGPIASTDTQYF.

The chain employs TRBV11-2 and TRBJ1-1; possible D gene TRBD1, 6 bases. In germline, CDR1 is SGHAT, CDR2 FQNNGV. Trimming took off 4 bases at V and 4 bases at J, with 16 bases between the two ends. There are 15 residues in the CDR3. The CDR3 region is CASSSPKQGFTEAFF. For the CDR3, the DNA is TGTGCCAGCAGCTCCCCCAAACAGGGTTTCACTGAAGCTTTCTTT. Full variable domain (outside the CDR3, taken from reference TRBV11-2 and TRBJ1-1): EAGVAQSPRYKIIEKRQSVAFWCNPISGHATLYWYQQILGQGPKLLIQFQNNGVVDDSQLPKDRFSAERLKGVDSTLKIQPAKLEDSAVYLCASSSPKQGFTEAFFGQGTRLTVV.

This chain links TRBV6-5 with TRBJ2-1; no definite D call. CDR1 MNHEY and CDR2 SVGAGI come from the germline V gene. V was shortened by 5 bases and J by 8 bases, with 13 bases between the two germline ends. The CDR3 is 13 residues long. As DNA, the CDR3 is TGTGCCAGCAGTCGAAGGCCCGAGGATGAGCAGTTCTTC. This gives the protein CASSRRPEDEQFF.

The chain links TRBV6-6 to TRBJ1-5, with no clear D. V shed 4 bases and J shed 4 bases, with 14 bases lying between them. The CDR3 loop spans 15 amino acids. CDR1 is MNHNY, CDR2 SVGAGI, per germline (reference sequence). CDR3 loop: CASSSGKADNQPQHF. CDR3 bases: TGTGCCAGCAGTTCCGGAAAGGCGGATAATCAGCCCCAGCATTTT.

This chain uses TRBV7-9 with TRBJ1-2; tentatively, D is TRBD1 (5 bases). The V gene's germline CDR1 is SEHNR and CDR2 FQNEAQ (reference sequence). The length of the CDR3 is 14 residues. Trimming removed 5 bases from V and 4 bases from J, with 14 bases in between. The CDR3 coding sequence is TGTGCCAGCAGCCGGCCCGACAGCAGCTATGGCTACACCTTC. Its protein is CASSRPDSSYGYTF.

The rearrangement joins TRBV10-2 to TRBJ1-2; 11 nucleotides match TRBD1. From germline, CDR1 is WSHSY and CDR2 SAAADI. V was clipped by 3 bases and J by 2 bases; unmatched bases: 8. The CDR3 has 17 residues. CDR3 sequence reads: CASSERTGGGSNYGYTF. In DNA form, the CDR3 reads TGCGCCAGCAGTGAAAGGACAGGGGGCGGTTCGAACTATGGCTACACCTTC.

This chain links TRBV2 with TRBJ2-6, with D possibly being TRBD1 (6 bases). V was pared by 6 bases and J by 2 bases, with 11 bases between. This CDR3 spans 15 amino acids. Germline V gene lookup returns CDR1 SNHLY and CDR2 FYNNEI. CDR3 nucleotides: TGTGCCAGCAGAACCCACAGGGCTGGGGCCAACGTCCTGACTTTC. This sequence encodes CASRTHRAGANVLTF.

The V call is TRBV5-8, the J call TRBJ2-7; 10 bases map to TRBD2. CDR3 length equals 15 residues. Germline loops: CDR1 SGHTS, CDR2 YDEGEE. V was pared by 5 bases and J by 7 bases, with 12 bases of the junction left unmatched. The chain's CDR3 is CASRREPSGSEEQYF. The DNA for the CDR3 is TGTGCCAGCAGGAGGGAGCCTAGCGGGAGTGAAGAGCAGTACTTC.

DNA of the CDR3: TGTGCCAGCAGTTCGCGACGGATGAACACTGAAGCTTTCTTT. The encoded protein is CASSSRRMNTEAFF. The chain couples TRBV5-5 to TRBJ1-1; the D is unclear. CDR3 length: 14 residues. Germline assignment: CDR1 SGHKS and CDR2 YYEKEE (reference sequence). The V end was cut by 5 bases, the J end by 0 bases, with 11 bases between. The whole variable domain, remainder taken from reference TRBV5-5 and TRBJ1-1, is DAGVTQSPTHLIKTRGQQVTLRCSPISGHKSVSWYQQVLGQGPQFIFQYYEKEERGRGNFPDRFSARQFPNYSSELNVNALLLGDSALYLCASSSRRMNTEAFFGQGTRLTVV.

This clone appeared once. This sequence joins TRBV28 and TRBJ1-2, with 9 positions matching TRBD1. From germline, CDR1 is MDHEN and CDR2 SYDVKM. The CDR3 totals 15 residues. Trimming at V came to 6 bases and at J to 3 bases, leaving 8 bases not matched to a gene. CDR3 sequence reads: CASRTGGLDDYGYTF. For the CDR3, the DNA is TGTGCCAGCAGAACAGGGGGCCTCGATGACTATGGCTACACCTTC.

The V and J genes are TRBV10-3 and TRBJ1-1, with D possibly matching TRBD1 (6 bases). In germline, CDR1 is ENHRY, CDR2 SYGVKD. Trimming pared 10 bases from V and 1 base from J, leaving 16 bases between. The CDR3 runs to 14 residues. The CDR3 spells CATSVGAGNTEAFF. The CDR3 DNA reads as TGTGCCACCTCGGTGGGGGCTGGGAACACTGAAGCTTTCTTT.

The chain links TRBV28 to TRBJ2-7; TRBD1 or TRBD2 may be the D gene (6 bases each). V was clipped by 4 bases and J by 4 bases, with 20 bases between them. Germline lookup yields CDR1 MDHEN and CDR2 SYDVKM. This CDR3 contains 16 residues. CDR3 DNA: TGTGCCAGCAGTTCCCCAGGAGGGGGGACCCGATACGAGCAGTACTTC. Translating it yields CASSSPGGGTRYEQYF. Full variable domain (outside the CDR3, taken from reference TRBV28 and TRBJ2-7): DVKVTQSSRYLVKRTGEKVFLECVQDMDHENMFWYRQDPGLGLRLIYFSYDVKMKEKGDIPEGYSVSREKKERFSLILESASTNQTSMYLCASSSPGGGTRYEQYFGPGTRLTVT.

The V gene is TRBV7-2, the J gene TRBJ2-7; 9 bases fit TRBD2. This CDR3 contains 15 residues. Germline CDR1 is SGHTA and CDR2 is FQGNSA. J gave up 4 bases and V 4 bases, and 8 bases lay outside the gene matches. CDR3: CASSSRTLAGYEQYF. CDR3 sequence (DNA): TGTGCCAGCAGCTCAAGGACTCTAGCGGGATACGAGCAGTACTTC.

This clone occurred once. This chain connects TRBV7-9 to TRBJ2-5; possibly TRBD1 for D (5 bases). Germline V lookup: CDR1 SEHNR, CDR2 FQNEAQ (reference sequence). The CDR3 is made up of 12 amino acids. V was cut by 5 bases and J by 9 bases, with 13 bases left in between. The CDR3: CASSTTRQSQYF. The DNA of the CDR3 is TGTGCCAGCAGCACTACCAGACAGTCCCAGTACTTC.

V and J are TRBV27 and TRBJ2-1; D perhaps matches TRBD2 (5 bases). The V and J ends lost 7 bases and 1 base respectively, with 14 bases between them. The CDR3 is 15 residues long. The germline V gene encodes CDR1 MNHEY and CDR2 SMNVEV (reference sequence). The DNA of the CDR3 is TGTGCCAGCATCCGGAGGAGCACTTCCTACAATGAGCAGTTCTTC. This translates into CASIRRSTSYNEQFF.

The chain couples TRBV7-3 to TRBJ1-1; weak D call: TRBD1 (6 bases). CDR1 SGHTA and CDR2 FQGTGA come from the germline V gene. The CDR3 loop spans 14 amino acids. The germline V and J ends were trimmed by 5 bases and 8 bases, with 18 bases remaining between them. CDR3 in DNA: TGTGCCAGCAGCCCCTCAGTCACGACAGGAGAAGCTTTCTTT. This translates into CASSPSVTTGEAFF.

This chain connects TRBV6-5 to TRBJ1-6, with D unclear. CDR1 and CDR2 from the germline V gene are MNHEY and SVGAGI. The V end was cut by 7 bases, the J end by 7 bases, with 14 bases between. This CDR3 contains 14 residues. CDR3 sequence: CASKREGVNSPLHF. The CDR3 DNA reads as TGTGCCAGCAAAAGGGAGGGCGTGAATTCACCCCTCCACTTT.

Only a few counts were recorded for this clone. J is TRBJ2-1 and V is TRBV5-8; D is ambiguous. CDR1 is SGHTS and CDR2 is YDEGEE in the germline V gene. The CDR3 is 15 residues long. V lost 1 base, J lost 0 bases, and 8 bases lay in between. CDR3 coding DNA: TGTGCCAGCAGCTTGACAGCAAGCTCCTACAATGAGCAGTTCTTC. It encodes CASSLTASSYNEQFF.

The chain is built from TRBV7-9 and TRBJ1-5; D unresolved. Germline V gene lookup returns CDR1 SEHNR and CDR2 FQNEAQ (reference sequence). V lost 5 bases to trimming and J lost 2 bases, with 10 bases between them. The CDR3 covers 14 residues. The CDR3 protein is CASSPDWGNQPQHF. The CDR3 DNA reads TGTGCCAGCAGCCCCGACTGGGGCAATCAGCCCCAGCATTTT.

The CDR3 here is CASSLDLNTEAFF. The DNA of the CDR3 is TGTGCCAGCAGCTTAGATCTAAACACTGAAGCTTTCTTT. The V and J genes are TRBV7-2 and TRBJ1-1; D is uncertain. Germline V gives CDR1 SGHTA, CDR2 FQGNSA. V was pared by 1 base and J by 2 bases, with 5 bases between. CDR3 size: 13 residues.

V gene TRBV12-2 combines with J gene TRBJ2-2; the D call TRBD1 from the table was never checked on the DNA. TRBV12-2 is given as a pseudogene. The CDR3 contains 19 residues. The CDR3 nucleotides read TGTGCAAGTCGCTTAGCGCTCGACGCGATAGTCTTCAGGGTCGGGGAGCTGTTTTTT. Amino acid sequence: CASRLALDAIVFRVGELFF.